The T cell receptor (beta chain) under discussion was sequenced for a study of blood T cell repertoires in COVID-19. Only in-frame clones appear in the TCRdb table, and some are missing; sequencing was by immunoSEQ multiplex PCR. The sample includes about 50,000 clones, roughly four fifths of them seen just once. The receptor was derived from a man in his 60s with acute or convalescent COVID-19. Sequencing was performed on peripheral blood.

The CDR3, as DNA: TGTGCCAGCAGTGAACCCTTCGGGGAGACCCAGTACTTC. Its protein product is CASSEPFGETQYF. The chain employs TRBV25-1 and TRBJ2-5; D is undetermined. This CDR3 spans 13 amino acids. V lost 2 bases, J lost 5 bases, and 9 bases lay in between. CDR1 and CDR2 (germline): MGHDK, SYGVNS.